This T cell receptor (beta chain) came from a study of regulatory T cells in long-lasting Graves disease. As to time point: newly diagnosed GD, antithyroid drugs for less than 3 months. PBMC RNA was the source of the TCR library. This clonotype was seen repeatedly, ten times or more. iRepertoire HTBI primers and Arm-PCR of CDR3 regions built TCR beta libraries. TCRdb ran MiXCR on the multiplex PCR reads and lists one entry per CDR3 protein. The table shows around 420,000 distinct CDR3 sequences, with about 15% occurring only once. The CDR3 is 19 residues long. CDR1 is SGHTA and CDR2 is FQGTGA in the germline V gene. The germline V and J ends were trimmed by 2 bases and 0 bases, with 19 bases remaining between them. The sample was also linked to a second study, of T cells in Graves' hyperthyroidism and ophthalmopathy.

The starting material was peripheral blood mononuclear cells (PBMCs), obtained at new diagnosis, from a patient treated with antithyroid drugs. The TCR sequence derives from a woman between 35 and 50 years old with Graves disease. The J gene is TRBJ2-2, the V gene TRBV7-3; D not certain. DNA for the CDR3: TGTGCCAGCAGCTTAGGGTCAGGTTCAACCATTCCGAACACCGGGGAGCTGTTTTTT. Translating gives CASSLGSGSTIPNTGELFF.